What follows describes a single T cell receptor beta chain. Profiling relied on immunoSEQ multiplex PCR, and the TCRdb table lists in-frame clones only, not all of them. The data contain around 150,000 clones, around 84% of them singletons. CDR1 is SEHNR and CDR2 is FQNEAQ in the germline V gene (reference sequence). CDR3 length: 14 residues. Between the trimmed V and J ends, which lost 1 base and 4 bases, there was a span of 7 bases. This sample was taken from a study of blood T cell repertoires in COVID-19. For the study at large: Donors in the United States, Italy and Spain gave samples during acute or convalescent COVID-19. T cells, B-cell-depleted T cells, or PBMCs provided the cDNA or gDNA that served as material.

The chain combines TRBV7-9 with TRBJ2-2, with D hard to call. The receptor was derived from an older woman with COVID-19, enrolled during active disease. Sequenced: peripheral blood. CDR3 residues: CASSLGPATGELFF. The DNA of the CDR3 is TGTGCCAGCAGCTTAGGGCCTGCCACCGGGGAGCTGTTTTTT.